The sequence of this T cell receptor beta chain was determined in a study of Graves' ophthalmopathy and Graves' hyperthyroidism. Comment on this clonotype: What it binds is not known.

CDR3 regions of TCR beta were amplified from RNA transcripts. HTBI primers primed a first-round RT-PCR, and a second-round multiplex PCR followed. MiXCR, applied by TCRdb to the multiplex PCR reads, yields one record per CDR3 protein. The sample carries hundreds of thousands of distinct CDR3 sequences, about 20% recorded once. CDR3 length: 18 residues. V lost 8 bases and J lost 2, with 24 bases in between. Per the germline V gene, CDR1 is LNHDA and CDR2 is SQIVND (reference sequence). Study-wide points: Most expanded thyroid clonotypes above 0.001 frequency also appeared in blood. As the model predicted ophthalmopathy progression, it achieved a sensitivity of approximately 65% and a specificity of more than 72%.

The authors defined stable hyperthyroidism as no ophthalmopathy within 18 months of follow-up. The PBMCs originated from over 9 ml of fresh peripheral blood. The clonotype originates from a woman between 18 and 30 years old with stable Graves' hyperthyroidism. Some clones in this sample may be carry-over from other donors' samples. The chain combines TRBV19 with TRBJ2-2; D is tentatively TRBD1 or TRBD2 (6 bases each). The sequencing input was peripheral blood. In DNA, the CDR3 is TGTGCCAGTGATGAGGGGGGCCGTAATTTCGCAAACACCGGGGAGCTGTTTTTT. Its protein is CASDEGGRNFANTGELFF.